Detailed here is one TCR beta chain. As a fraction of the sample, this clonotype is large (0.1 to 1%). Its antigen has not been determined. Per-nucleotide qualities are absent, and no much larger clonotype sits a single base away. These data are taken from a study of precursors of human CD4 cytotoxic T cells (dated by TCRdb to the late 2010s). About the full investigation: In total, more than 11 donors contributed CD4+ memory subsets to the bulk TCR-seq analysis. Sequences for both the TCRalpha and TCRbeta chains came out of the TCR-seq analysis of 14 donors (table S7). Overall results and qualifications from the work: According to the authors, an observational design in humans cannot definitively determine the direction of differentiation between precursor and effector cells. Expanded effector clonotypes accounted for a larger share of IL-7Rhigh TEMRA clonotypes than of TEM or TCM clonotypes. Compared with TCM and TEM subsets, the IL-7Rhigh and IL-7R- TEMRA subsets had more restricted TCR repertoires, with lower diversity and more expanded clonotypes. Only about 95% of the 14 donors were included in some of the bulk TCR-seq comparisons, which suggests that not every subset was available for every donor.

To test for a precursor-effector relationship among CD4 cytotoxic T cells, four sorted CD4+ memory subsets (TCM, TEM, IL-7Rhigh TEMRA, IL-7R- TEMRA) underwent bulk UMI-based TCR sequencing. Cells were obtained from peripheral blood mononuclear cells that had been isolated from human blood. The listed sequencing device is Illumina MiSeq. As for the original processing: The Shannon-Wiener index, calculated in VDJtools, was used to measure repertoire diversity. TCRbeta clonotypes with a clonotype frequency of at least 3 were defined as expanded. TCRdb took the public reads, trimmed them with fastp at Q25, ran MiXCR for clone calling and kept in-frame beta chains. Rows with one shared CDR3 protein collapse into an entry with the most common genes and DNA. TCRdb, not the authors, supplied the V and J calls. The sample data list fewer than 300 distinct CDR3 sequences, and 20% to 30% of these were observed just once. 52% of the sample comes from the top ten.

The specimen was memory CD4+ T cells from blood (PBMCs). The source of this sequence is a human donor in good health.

In nucleotides, the sequence is TGTGCCAGCAGTGAAAACTCCTACGAGCAGTACTTC. Translated, this gives CASSENSYEQYF. This chain joins TRBV2 to TRBJ2-7, with the identity of the D gene unclear. CDR1 and CDR2 are drawn from the germline V gene: SNHLY, FYNNEI. Trimming removed 2 bases from V and 0 bases from J, leaving 2 bases between the germline ends. The CDR3 covers 12 residues, taking in both the cysteine and the phenylalanine. Only the CDR3 region is kept as DNA, spanning 36 bases read in frame from base 1. Reference TRBV2 and TRBJ2-7 proteins supply the regions before and after the CDR3; the full variable domain is: EPEVTQTPSHQVTQMGQEVILRCVPISNHLYFYWYRQILGQKVEFLVSFYNNEISEKSEIFDDQFSVERPDGSNFTLKIRSTKLEDSAMYFCASSENSYEQYFGPGTRLTVT.